What follows describes a single TCR beta chain. What it binds is unknown. The sample originates from a study of T cells expressing NK-cell markers. Study in general: Seven of the eight sequenced donors were classified as HCMV-seropositive, and one was classified as seronegative. The study, taken as a whole, reports: The study found these clonotypes also leading the CD3+CD56-NKG2C+ fraction in a few donors. It was still unclear whether expanded NKG2C+ T cell clones were HCMV specific.

Germline V gene sequence: CDR1 MNHEY, CDR2 SVGEGT. The CDR3 totals 13 residues. TCRdb reprocessed the 5' RACE reads, with one entry per CDR3 protein and no DNA. The sample shows 350,000 to 450,000 distinct CDR3 sequences, and 4% to 6.5% sits with its ten largest clones. The gene calls are TRBV6-2 or TRBV6-3 and TRBJ2-1. Sequenced: blood T cells: a sorted CD56 or NKG2C T cell subset, CD4+ or CD8+ T cells, or bulk PBMC T cells (not recorded which). This TCR was recovered from a man aged 18-70 years in good health. CDR3 amino acids: CASSYAGLREQFF.